This T cell receptor (beta chain) was captured in a study of blood T cell repertoires in COVID-19. Study in general: Specimens from acute and convalescent COVID-19 originated in the United States, Italy and Spain. Nucleic acid was either cDNA or gDNA, and it came from T cells, B-cell-depleted T cells, or PBMCs.

This clone has only a few counts. Different DNA sequences within this sample yield the same CDR3. Original methodology: Estimates of nucleated cell counts were drawn from the amplification of reference gene primers. TCRdb's table, derived via immunoSEQ multiplex PCR, lists solely in-frame clones and lacks some. The V and J calls and clone size are taken from that table; D and trimming were inferred from the DNA. Among hundreds of thousands of clones listed, 85% to 90% were seen once. V trimming: 0 bases; J trimming: 2 bases; junction bases outside the gene matches: 0. The CDR3 sequence is 16 residues long. Per the germline V gene, CDR1 is SGHRS and CDR2 is YFSETQ.

What was sequenced was peripheral blood. This clonotype was sampled from a woman aged 30 to 39 with acute or convalescent COVID-19. V is TRBV5-1 and J is TRBJ2-5; 14 bases align to TRBD2. CDR3 loop: CASSLGLAGGQETQYF. The CDR3 DNA reads TGCGCCAGCAGCTTGGGACTAGCGGGGGGGCAAGAGACCCAGTACTTC.